Below are 21 T cell receptor beta chains sequenced from a single sample in a study of a mutant IDH1 vaccine in newly diagnosed glioma. Which antigens these TCRs recognize remains unknown. The assay was immunoSEQ multiplex PCR, and TCRdb's table has in-frame clones only and misses some. In the table there are about 50,000 clones, about three quarters of which are singletons. The time point: week 35, safety follow-up. The study gave 300 ug of mutant IDH1 20-mer peptide per vaccine dose, with topical imiquimod. Sequences were derived from PBMCs, sampled from a glioma patient whose treatment included an IDH1 peptide vaccine. The receptors here all came from a man between 40 and 49 years old with glioma.

The chain joins TRBV5-1 to TRBJ2-5; 11 bases are shared with TRBD2. The CDR3 is made up of 17 amino acids. J gave up 3 bases and V 0 bases, and 7 bases lay outside the gene matches. The germline CDR1 and CDR2 sequences are SGHRS and YFSETQ. CDR3 nucleotide sequence: TGCGCCAGCAGCTTGGTTCTAGCGGGAGGAAGAGAAGAGACCCAGTACTTC. Translation: CASSLVLAGGREETQYF.

V is TRBV10-3 and J is TRBJ1-1; D might be TRBD1 (6 bases). Germline-derived CDR1 and CDR2 are ENHRY and SYGVKD. CDR3 length: 14 residues. Between the trimmed V and J ends, which lost 3 bases and 4 bases, there was a span of 12 bases. DNA of the CDR3: TGTGCCATCAGTGACTCGGGGGGCGGCACTGAAGCTTTCTTT. Protein product: CAISDSGGGTEAFF.

This chain uses TRBV21-1 with TRBJ2-1; the table's D call, TRBD2, was not checked against the DNA. TRBV21-1 is a recognized pseudogene. This CDR3 is 14 amino acids long. CDR3 in amino acids: CASSLSSPYNEQFF. As DNA, the CDR3 is TGTGCCAGCAGCCTTAGTAGCCCCTACAATGAGCAGTTCTTC.

The chain joins TRBV6-1 to TRBJ1-2; maybe TRBD1 (5 bases). Looked up from germline, CDR1 is MNHNS and CDR2 is SASEGT. The CDR3 sequence is 12 residues long. V was trimmed by 7 bases and J by 4 bases, leaving 10 bases between them. CDR3 sequence: CASKTGTYGYTF. The CDR3 DNA sequence: TGTGCCAGCAAGACCGGGACCTATGGCTACACCTTC.

This clone has just a few counts. This chain uses TRBV4-3 with TRBJ2-1, with a weak D call TRBD2 (5 bases). Per the germline V gene, CDR1 is LGHNA and CDR2 is YSLEER. The CDR3 loop spans 16 amino acids. Trimming shortened V by 2 bases and J by 6 bases, and 17 bases separated the two germline ends. CDR3 loop: CASSQQTVAAGNEQFF. The CDR3 coding sequence is TGCGCCAGCAGCCAACAGACGGTAGCTGCGGGCAATGAGCAGTTCTTC.

The genes are TRBV30 and TRBJ2-3, with TRBD2 as a possible D gene (5 bases). CDR3 length: 14 residues. The germline gives CDR1 GTSNPN, CDR2 SVGIG (reference sequence). Trimming removed 7 bases at V and 4 bases at J, with 18 bases between. The CDR3 region has the DNA TGTGCCTCGGGATTAGTGTCAAGCGCAGATACGCAGTATTTT. It specifies CASGLVSSADTQYF.

The chain carries TRBV29-1 and TRBJ1-1, with D tentatively TRBD1 (5 bases). V lost 4 bases and J 0 bases, leaving 12 bases between the germline ends. Germline loops: CDR1 SQVTM, CDR2 ANQGSEA. The CDR3 is 14 amino acids. The DNA for the CDR3 is TGCAGCGTTGGGGCAGGGCCTATGAACACTGAAGCTTTCTTT. Its translation: CSVGAGPMNTEAFF.

V usage is TRBV6-1 and J usage is TRBJ2-1; TRBD2 aligns across 10 bases. This CDR3 has 15 amino acids. After removal of 5 bases from V and 2 bases from J, the junction contained 3 bases not matched to a gene. CDR1 and CDR2 (germline): MNHNS, SASEGT. The DNA of the CDR3 is TGTGCCAGCAGTTCGGGACTAGCGCCCTACAATGAGCAGTTCTTC. Translating gives CASSSGLAPYNEQFF.

The chain combines TRBV15 with TRBJ2-3; D tentatively fits TRBD1 or TRBD2 (6 bases each). The CDR3 runs to 16 residues. Trimming cost V 4 bases and J 3 bases, with 17 bases left between them. CDR1 LNHNV and CDR2 YYDKDF come from the germline V gene (reference sequence). The CDR3: CATSTYRDFGTDTQYF. In DNA form, the CDR3 reads TGTGCCACCAGCACCTACAGGGACTTTGGGACAGATACGCAGTATTTT.

This chain uses TRBV19 with TRBJ2-3; 8 bases are a match to TRBD2. Trimming removed 1 base from V and 3 bases from J; junction bases left unmatched: 3. The CDR3 is 15 amino acids. Germline assignment: CDR1 LNHDA and CDR2 SQIVND (reference sequence). CDR3 in DNA: TGTGCCAGTAGTATAGGCGGGGGGCTTACAGATACGCAGTATTTT. Translated: CASSIGGGLTDTQYF.

The chain combines TRBV7-2 with TRBJ2-2; 7 positions agree with TRBD2. Germline CDR1 is SGHTA and CDR2 is FQGNSA. Unmatched junction bases numbered 7, after V lost 0 bases and J lost 3 bases. CDR3 size: 17 residues. CDR3 protein: CASSLALGLADTGELFF. CDR3 bases: TGTGCCAGCAGCTTAGCGCTCGGGCTAGCGGACACCGGGGAGCTGTTTTTT.

The V gene is TRBV7-9, the J gene TRBJ2-1, with 13 nucleotides matching TRBD2. The CDR3 covers 16 residues. Germline V lookup: CDR1 SEHNR, CDR2 FQNEAQ (reference sequence). V lost 4 bases, J lost 4 bases, and 4 bases stayed unmatched. In DNA, the CDR3 is TGTGCCAGCAGCTCGGGACTAGCGGGAAGATACAATGAGCAGTTCTTC. This codes for CASSSGLAGRYNEQFF.

The rearrangement uses TRBV11-2 and TRBJ1-2; D remains ambiguous. The CDR3 length is 15 residues. Germline CDR1 is SGHAT and CDR2 is FQNNGV. The V end was cut by 1 base, the J end by 0 bases, with 9 bases between. As DNA, the CDR3 is TGTGCCAGCAGCTTAGGTCCAGATGCTAACTATGGCTACACCTTC. Translated: CASSLGPDANYGYTF.

This chain joins TRBV27 and TRBJ2-1, with TRBD2 identical over 12 bases. CDR3 length: 14 residues. Germline-derived CDR1 and CDR2 are MNHEY and SMNVEV (reference sequence). V dropped 8 bases and J dropped 9; count of bases not matched to a gene: 8. The CDR3 nucleotides read TGTGCCAGCGGTCCTAGCGGGAGGGGGAGTGAGCAGTTCTTC. Translating it yields CASGPSGRGSEQFF.

CDR3 loop: CASSPGGTSSQYF. The DNA of the CDR3 is TGTGCCAGCAGCCCAGGGGGGACGTCGAGCCAGTACTTC. V gene TRBV11-2 combines with J gene TRBJ2-5, with D perhaps matching TRBD1 (7 bases). The CDR3 extends over 13 amino acids. V lost 5 bases, J lost 10 bases, and 17 bases lay in between. CDR1 is SGHAT and CDR2 is FQNNGV in the germline V gene.

The chain couples TRBV7-9 to TRBJ2-5; D may correspond to TRBD1 or TRBD2 (5 bases each). The CDR3 has 14 residues. Trimming stripped 4 bases from V and 5 bases from J, with 14 bases between. Looked up from germline, CDR1 is SEHNR and CDR2 is FQNEAQ (reference sequence). The CDR3 here is CASSSGSGGETQYF. The CDR3 DNA is TGTGCCAGCAGCTCAGGGAGTGGCGGTGAGACCCAGTACTTC.

V is TRBV7-2 and J is TRBJ2-3; D is unclear. The V gene lost 5 bases and the J gene lost 1 base, with 1 base spanning the gap. This CDR3 is 11 amino acids long. Germline-derived CDR1 and CDR2 are SGHTA and FQGNSA. CDR3 protein: CASSRTDTQYF. As DNA, the CDR3 is TGTGCCAGCAGCCGCACAGATACGCAGTATTTT.

The count of this clone is one. The chain joins TRBV4-3 to TRBJ2-1; D unclear. The V gene's germline CDR1 is LGHNA and CDR2 YSLEER. V was pared by 8 bases and J by 0 bases, with 8 bases between. This CDR3 has 13 amino acids. The CDR3 loop is CASRQSSYNEQFF. The DNA of the CDR3 is TGCGCCAGCCGTCAGAGCTCCTACAATGAGCAGTTCTTC.

This chain links TRBV27 with TRBJ2-4; a weak D match, TRBD1 (6 bases). From germline, CDR1 is MNHEY and CDR2 SMNVEV (reference sequence). The CDR3 covers 15 residues. Between the trimmed V and J ends, which lost 7 bases and 1 base, there was a span of 14 bases. The CDR3 bases are TGTGCCAGCAAACTCGACAGGACGGCCAAAAACATTCAGTACTTC. Its protein product is CASKLDRTAKNIQYF.

The chain has TRBV5-4 and TRBJ2-7; D unclear. V dropped 4 bases and J dropped 5 bases, with 10 bases sitting between them. Germline V gives CDR1 SGHNT, CDR2 YYREEE (reference sequence). This CDR3 region has 12 residues. The CDR3 is CASSPRRDEQYF. The CDR3 DNA follows: TGTGCCAGCAGCCCTCGGAGAGACGAGCAGTACTTC.

The rearrangement joins TRBV14 to TRBJ2-7; 7 bases match TRBD2. Looked up from germline, CDR1 is SGHDN and CDR2 is FVKESK. The CDR3 is 13 residues long. The J segment lost 5 bases and the V segment lost 6 bases, leaving 7 bases of the junction unmatched. The CDR3 protein is CASRESGTHEQYF. CDR3 nucleotide sequence: TGTGCCAGCAGGGAGAGCGGGACCCACGAGCAGTACTTC.